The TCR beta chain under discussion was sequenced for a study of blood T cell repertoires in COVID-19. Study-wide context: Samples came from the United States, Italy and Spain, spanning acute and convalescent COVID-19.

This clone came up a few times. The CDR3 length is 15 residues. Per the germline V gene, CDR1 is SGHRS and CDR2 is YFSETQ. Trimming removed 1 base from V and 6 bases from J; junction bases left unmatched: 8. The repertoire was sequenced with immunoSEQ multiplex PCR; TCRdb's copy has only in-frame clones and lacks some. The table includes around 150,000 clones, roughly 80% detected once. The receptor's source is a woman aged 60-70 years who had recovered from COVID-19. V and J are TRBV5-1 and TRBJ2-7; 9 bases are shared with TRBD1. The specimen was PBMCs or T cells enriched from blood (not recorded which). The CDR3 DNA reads TGCGCCAGCAGCTTGCGGACAGGGGCTGGAGGCGAGCAGTACTTC. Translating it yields CASSLRTGAGGEQYF.